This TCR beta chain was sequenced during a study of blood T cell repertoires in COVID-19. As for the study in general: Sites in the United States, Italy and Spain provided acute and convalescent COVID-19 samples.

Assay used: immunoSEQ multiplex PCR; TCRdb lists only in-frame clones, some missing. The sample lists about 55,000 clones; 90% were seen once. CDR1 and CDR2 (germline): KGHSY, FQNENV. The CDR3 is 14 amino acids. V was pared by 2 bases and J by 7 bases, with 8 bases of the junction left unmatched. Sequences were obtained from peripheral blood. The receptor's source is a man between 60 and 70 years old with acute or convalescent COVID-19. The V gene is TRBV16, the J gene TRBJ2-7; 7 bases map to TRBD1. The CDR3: CASSQVQGLGEQYF. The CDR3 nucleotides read TGTGCCAGCAGCCAAGTACAGGGGTTGGGGGAGCAGTACTTC. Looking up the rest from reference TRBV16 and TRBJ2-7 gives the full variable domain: GEEVAQTPKHLVRGEGQKAKLYCAPIKGHSYVFWYQQVLKNEFKFLISFQNENVFDETGMPKERFSAKCLPNSPCSLEIQATKLEDSAVYFCASSQVQGLGEQYFGPGTRLTVT.